These 25 T cell receptor beta chains came from one sample sequenced in a study of T-cell memory formation after mild COVID-19. TCRdb called the 5' RACE reads again in MiXCR, with one record for every CDR3 protein. The sample holds just over 350,000 distinct CDR3 sequences, over 13% seen once. Sequenced sample: PBMCs or a T cell subset sorted from them (not recorded which). Receptors were obtained from a man between 18 and 35 years old who had mild COVID-19 (a few samples of this study predate the infection). Cell type and time point are not known.

The genes are TRBV12-3 or TRBV12-4 and TRBJ2-5, with D hard to call. Trimming took off 3 bases at V and 4 bases at J, with 9 bases between the two ends. The CDR3 extends over 13 amino acids. CDR3 DNA sequence: TGTGCCAGCAGTTTTCAATGGGGAGAGACCCAGTACTTC. Residues: CASSFQWGETQYF.

The rearrangement joins TRBV6-6 to TRBJ2-7; 9 bases are a match to TRBD1. CDR3 size: 14 residues. J gave up 2 bases and V 6 bases, and 5 bases lay outside the gene matches. Germline V gene sequence: CDR1 MNHNY, CDR2 SVGAGI (reference sequence). The CDR3 here is CASRPRDRAYEQYF. The CDR3 region has the DNA TGTGCCAGCAGGCCCCGGGACAGGGCCTACGAGCAGTACTTC.

This clonotype was detected a few times. This chain's CDR3 is CAISGPGRDEQYF. CDR3 sequence (DNA): TGTGCCATCAGTGGGCCGGGTAGGGACGAGCAGTACTTC. The chain carries TRBV10-3 and TRBJ2-7; D call uncertain. Deletions cut 4 bases from V and 5 bases from J, with 12 bases between. Germline V gene sequence: CDR1 ENHRY, CDR2 SYGVKD. The CDR3 spans 13 residues.

In this sample, this clonotype turned up a few times. The chain combines TRBV4-1 with TRBJ2-3; D unclear. This CDR3 contains 15 residues. The V gene's germline CDR1 is MGHRA and CDR2 YSYEKL. V was trimmed by 1 base and J by 8 bases, leaving 16 bases between them. The CDR3 sequence is CASSQASTIIGTQYF. In nucleotides, the CDR3 is TGCGCCAGCAGCCAAGCTTCCACCATAATAGGTACGCAGTATTTT.

The chain couples TRBV5-6 to TRBJ2-2; D is possibly TRBD1 (6 bases). Trimming left V 1 base short and J 3 bases short, with 13 bases between. The CDR3 covers 16 residues. CDR1 SGHDT and CDR2 YYEEEE come from the germline V gene. The CDR3 region has the DNA TGTGCCAGCAGCTTGACCGGACAGCAACACACCGGGGAGCTGTTTTTT. The encoded protein is CASSLTGQQHTGELFF.

Of note for this clonotype: The junction and the germline gene differ at one end; a read error may be behind it. The CDR3 is CASSYWYYTNSEAFF. As DNA, the CDR3 is TGTGCCAGCAGTTACTGGTACTATACGAACTCTGAAGCTTTCTTT. The chain carries TRBV6-7 and TRBJ1-1; D gene ambiguous. TRBV6-7 is an ORF, with its function uncertain. The length of the CDR3 is 15 residues.

The J gene is TRBJ2-1, the V gene TRBV20-1, with 9 bases matching TRBD2. CDR3 size: 14 residues. V lost 5 bases, J lost 2 bases, and 4 bases stayed unmatched. The germline gives CDR1 DFQATT, CDR2 SNEGSKA (reference sequence). This CDR3 is CSAFGTSPYNEQFF. The CDR3 region has the DNA TGCAGTGCTTTCGGGACTAGCCCCTACAATGAGCAGTTCTTC.

The chain employs TRBV10-3 and TRBJ2-4, with 9 bases lining up with TRBD1. The germline gives CDR1 ENHRY, CDR2 SYGVKD. The V segment lost 10 bases and the J segment 6 bases; nucleotides outside the gene matches: 10. The CDR3 has 14 residues. CDR3 DNA sequence: TGTGCCACCCAGGAACAGGGGGCGCGAAACATTCAGTACTTC. This codes for CATQEQGARNIQYF.

A few counts support this clonotype. The CDR3 is CASSYKALAQFF. CDR3 bases: TGTGCCAGCAGTTACAAAGCTCTGGCGCAGTTCTTC. The V and J genes are TRBV6-5 and TRBJ2-1, with unresolved D. The CDR3 loop spans 12 amino acids. Germline V gives CDR1 MNHEY, CDR2 SVGAGI. Trimming took off 2 bases at V and 12 bases at J, with 11 bases between the two ends.

This clonotype has just a few counts. The rearrangement uses TRBV7-8 and TRBJ2-5; TRBD1 matches 7 bases. The CDR3 totals 16 residues. The J segment lost 2 bases and the V segment lost 4 bases, leaving 10 bases of the junction unmatched. The V gene's germline CDR1 is SGHVS and CDR2 FQNEAQ. The CDR3 DNA reads as TGTGCCAGCAGCTCGGGGTCGGGGACAGTACAAGAGACCCAGTACTTC. Encoded protein: CASSSGSGTVQETQYF.

The gene calls are TRBV27 and TRBJ1-5; D remains unclear. The CDR3 consists of 14 residues. Trimming took 2 bases from V and 6 from J, leaving 11 bases between them. Germline assignment: CDR1 MNHEY and CDR2 SMNVEV (reference sequence). The CDR3 loop is CASSLSAGIQPQHF. The CDR3, as DNA: TGTGCCAGCAGTTTAAGTGCCGGTATTCAGCCCCAGCATTTT.

There are a few counts of this clonotype. The V gene is TRBV3-1, the J gene TRBJ2-3, with D perhaps assigned TRBD1 or TRBD2 (5 bases each). V was shortened by 10 bases and J by 1 base, with 18 bases between the two germline ends. The CDR3 length is 15 residues. Germline V lookup: CDR1 LGHDT, CDR2 YNNKEL (reference sequence). CDR3 region: CATQKGRWGTDTQYF. Written as DNA, the CDR3 is TGTGCCACCCAGAAGGGACGATGGGGCACAGATACGCAGTATTTT.

This clonotype was counted at least ten times. CDR3 loop: CASSGGTQYF. CDR3 DNA: TGTGCCAGCAGCGGTGGGACCCAGTACTTC. The V gene is TRBV9, the J gene TRBJ2-5; D is ambiguous. The germline V and J ends were trimmed by 3 bases and 7 bases, with 4 bases remaining between them. The CDR3 extends over 10 amino acids. The V gene's germline CDR1 is SGDLS and CDR2 YYNGEE.

This clonotype has at least ten counts. The CDR3 reads CASSPSNRAESGYTF. CDR3 in DNA: TGCGCCAGCAGCCCCTCCAACAGGGCAGAAAGTGGCTACACCTTC. J is TRBJ1-2 and V is TRBV5-1; D is perhaps TRBD1 (6 bases). Germline V CDR1 and CDR2: SGHRS, YFSETQ. There are 15 residues in the CDR3. With 4 bases removed from V and 7 bases from J, the gap between germline ends came to 20 bases.

This clonotype was counted between two and nine times. V and J are TRBV29-1 and TRBJ2-5; D uncertain. This CDR3 has 12 amino acids. Trimming removed 0 bases from V and 4 bases from J, with 6 bases in between. CDR1 and CDR2 (germline): SQVTM, ANQGSEA. The CDR3 DNA reads TGCAGCGTTGAAGAACTGGGAGAGACCCAGTACTTC. Residues: CSVEELGETQYF.

The chain links TRBV19 to TRBJ1-1, with unresolved D. The CDR3 loop spans 14 amino acids. Germline loops: CDR1 LNHDA, CDR2 SQIVND (reference sequence). Trimming took 3 bases from V and 2 from J, leaving 10 bases between them. Here the CDR3 DNA reads TGTGCCAGTAGTATTCCGGGCCTAAACACTGAAGCTTTCTTT. It is translated as CASSIPGLNTEAFF.

The chain combines TRBV5-1 with TRBJ2-1, with 12 bases identical to TRBD2. The CDR3 consists of 17 residues. The ends lost 3 bases at V and 9 bases at J; junction bases unmatched: 13. Germline loops: CDR1 SGHRS, CDR2 YFSETQ. The CDR3 bases are TGCGCCAGCAGCTCCCAGCTGACTAGCGGGGGACGGATTGAGCAGTTCTTC. It encodes CASSSQLTSGGRIEQFF.

This clonotype showed up just a few times. The gene calls are TRBV7-2 and TRBJ2-7, with 7 nucleotides matching TRBD1. The V and J ends lost 5 bases and 3 bases, in that order; junction bases with no gene match: 4. The CDR3 is made up of 13 amino acids. Germline assignment: CDR1 SGHTA and CDR2 FQGNSA. In DNA form, the CDR3 reads TGTGCCAGCAGCCTGGGACAGTTCTACGAGCAGTACTTC. Residues: CASSLGQFYEQYF.

This chain uses TRBV7-2 with TRBJ2-6; the D is unclear. Germline V gene data show CDR1 as SGHTA and CDR2 as FQGNSA. The length of the CDR3 is 15 residues. The V end was cut by 5 bases, the J end by 0 bases, with 8 bases between. CDR3 loop: CASSREVSGANVLTF. CDR3 DNA sequence: TGTGCCAGCAGCCGAGAGGTCTCTGGGGCCAACGTCCTGACTTTC.

This clonotype was counted between two and nine times. This rearrangement joins TRBV7-2 to TRBJ1-3, with D possibly TRBD1 on 5 matching bases. Per germline, CDR1 SGHTA and CDR2 FQGNSA. This CDR3 spans 16 amino acids. The ends were cut back, 3 bases at V and 0 bases at J, with 12 bases in the middle. The CDR3 bases are TGTGCCAGCAGCTTGGGGGGGTCCGGCTCTGGAAACACCATATATTTT. This translates into CASSLGGSGSGNTIYF.

This clonotype was counted many times. J is TRBJ2-3 and V is TRBV29-1; D assignment may be TRBD1 or TRBD2 (5 bases each). V dropped 2 bases and J dropped 4 bases, with 13 bases sitting between them. This CDR3 spans 14 amino acids. Germline V gene lookup returns CDR1 SQVTM and CDR2 ANQGSEA. CDR3 in DNA: TGCAGCGTTGAAATCAGTATGGGGGCAGATACGCAGTATTTT. Encoded protein: CSVEISMGADTQYF.

This clonotype was recorded a few times. V gene TRBV28 combines with J gene TRBJ2-7; the D is unclear. V lost 4 bases and J lost 4, with 5 bases in between. This CDR3 region has 11 residues. The germline CDR1 and CDR2 sequences are MDHEN and SYDVKM. The DNA of the CDR3 is TGTGCCAGCAGTTCAGTTTACGAGCAGTACGTC. Translating it yields CASSSVYEQYV.

The chain combines TRBV7-9 with TRBJ1-1; tentative D call: TRBD1 (5 bases). The germline V and J ends were trimmed by 2 bases and 0 bases, with 19 bases remaining between them. This CDR3 has 18 residues. Germline CDR1 is SEHNR and CDR2 is FQNEAQ (reference sequence). This CDR3 is CASSLLGILGELNTEAFF. The CDR3, as DNA: TGTGCCAGCAGCTTATTGGGAATTTTAGGGGAACTGAACACTGAAGCTTTCTTT. Filled out from reference TRBV7-9 and TRBJ1-1, the complete variable domain reads DTGVSQNPRHKITKRGQNVTFRCDPISEHNRLYWYRQTLGQGPEFLTYFQNEAQLEKSRLLSDRFSAERPKGSFSTLEIQRTEQGDSAMYLCASSLLGILGELNTEAFFGQGTRLTVV.

At least ten counts were recorded for this clonotype. V is TRBV5-1 and J is TRBJ2-1; 11 nucleotides match TRBD2. The CDR3 is made up of 14 amino acids. CDR1 is SGHRS and CDR2 is YFSETQ in the germline V gene. The J segment lost 5 bases and the V segment lost 4 bases, leaving 2 bases of the junction unmatched. The CDR3 region has the DNA TGCGCCAGCAGCCCACTAGCGGGGGACAATGAGCAGTTCTTC. Its translation is CASSPLAGDNEQFF.

This clonotype was counted between two and nine times. The CDR3 sequence: CASSLRPPQDGAQYF. The DNA for the CDR3 is TGTGCCAGCAGTTTACGGCCCCCCCAAGACGGAGCCCAGTACTTC. The chain couples TRBV12-3 or TRBV12-4 to TRBJ2-5; D uncertain. The CDR3 is made up of 15 amino acids. V lost 2 bases, J lost 9 bases, and 19 bases lay in between.